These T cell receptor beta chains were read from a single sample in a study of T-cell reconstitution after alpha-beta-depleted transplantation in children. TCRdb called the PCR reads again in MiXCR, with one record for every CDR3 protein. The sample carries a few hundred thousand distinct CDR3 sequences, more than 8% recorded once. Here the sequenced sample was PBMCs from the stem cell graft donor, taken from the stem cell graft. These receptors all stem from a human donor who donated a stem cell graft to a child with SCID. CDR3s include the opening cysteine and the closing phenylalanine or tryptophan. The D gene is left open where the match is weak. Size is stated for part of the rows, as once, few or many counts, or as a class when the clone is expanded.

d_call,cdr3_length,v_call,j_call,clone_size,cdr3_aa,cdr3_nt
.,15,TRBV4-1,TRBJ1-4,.,CASSQETGNKEKLFF,TGCGCCAGCAGCCAAGAAACGGGGAATAAAGAAAAACTGTTTTTT
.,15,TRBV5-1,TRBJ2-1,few,CASSLSQLAYNEQFF,TGCGCCAGCAGCTTGAGCCAGCTGGCCTACAATGAGCAGTTCTTC
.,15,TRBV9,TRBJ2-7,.,CASSVGPGAPYEQYF,TGTGCCAGCAGCGTAGGGCCCGGGGCCCCCTACGAGCAGTACTTC
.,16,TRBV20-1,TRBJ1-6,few,CSARDSGHFHNSPLHF,TGCAGTGCTAGAGACTCAGGGCACTTCCATAATTCACCCCTCCACTTT
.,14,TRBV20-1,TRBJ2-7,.,CSAREDSGWYEQYF,TGCAGTGCTAGGGAGGACAGCGGATGGTACGAGCAGTACTTC
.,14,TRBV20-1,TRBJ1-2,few,CSARDSPSVYGYTF,TGCAGTGCTAGAGACAGTCCCTCGGTTTATGGCTACACCTTC
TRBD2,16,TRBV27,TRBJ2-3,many,CASSLRLAGEIDTQYF,TGTGCCAGCAGCTTAAGACTAGCGGGGGAAATAGATACGCAGTATTTT
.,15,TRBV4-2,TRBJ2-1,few,CASSQDGTGRSEQFF,TGTGCCAGCAGCCAAGATGGCACAGGGAGGAGTGAGCAGTTCTTC
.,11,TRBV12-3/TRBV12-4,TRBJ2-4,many,CASTVGTGQYF,TGTGCCAGCACCGTAGGAACAGGACAGTACTTC
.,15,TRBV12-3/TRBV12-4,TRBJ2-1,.,CASSFQSVSYNEQFF,TGTGCCAGCAGTTTTCAGTCGGTCTCCTACAATGAGCAGTTCTTC
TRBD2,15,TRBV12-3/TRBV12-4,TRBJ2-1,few,CASSSGGAEYNEQFF,TGTGCCAGCAGCAGCGGGGGGGCTGAATACAATGAGCAGTTCTTC